Listed below are T cell receptor beta chains from one sample, sequenced in a study of naive and memory T cell subsets. TCRdb re-called the 5' RACE reads through MiXCR, storing one row per CDR3 protein. The table lists tens of thousands of distinct CDR3 sequences, about 7.1% of them singletons, with almost 10% in the top ten. These receptors all stem from a female donor in good health. Each CDR3 is given with its conserved first and last residue. A D gene is named only where the DNA matches it firmly. Only part of the rows carry a size: once, few, many, or a class if the clone is expanded.

len	d_gene	abundance	v_gene	j_gene	CDR3nt	CDR3aa
16	NA	many	TRBV27	TRBJ1-2	TGTGCCCCCTCTACGCCCGGGGGGGCCTACGACTATGGCTACACCTTC	CAPSTPGGAYDYGYTF
13	TRBD1	few	TRBV6-5	TRBJ2-3	TGTGCCAGCAGTTACGGGGACAGCAATACGCAGTATTTT	CASSYGDSNTQYF
14	TRBD1	many	TRBV10-3	TRBJ2-5	TGTGCCATCAGTCCCGGGACAGGGCAAGAGACCCAGTACTTC	CAISPGTGQETQYF
16	TRBD2	NA	TRBV9	TRBJ2-2	TGTGCCAGCAGCGCTGCGGGACTAGCGGGTACCGGGGAGCTGTTTTTT	CASSAAGLAGTGELFF
15	TRBD2	many	TRBV7-2	TRBJ2-3	TGTGCCAGCAGCTTGAATCGCGGGGGGGCCGGGACGCAGTATTTT	CASSLNRGGAGTQYF
13	NA	many	TRBV28	TRBJ1-5	TGTGCCAGCAGTTTAGGGAGGCGTCAGCCCCAGCATTTT	CASSLGRRQPQHF
15	NA	many	TRBV14	TRBJ2-7	TGTGCCAGCAGCCAATTTCAGGGGTACTCCTACGAGCAGTACTTC	CASSQFQGYSYEQYF
15	TRBD1	NA	TRBV5-1	TRBJ2-3	TGCGCCAGCAGTTCCGGACAGGGTGGTGCAGATACGCAGTATTTT	CASSSGQGGADTQYF
15	NA	NA	TRBV11-2	TRBJ2-2	TGTGCCAGCAGCTTAGTCCGGGGTAACACCGGGGAGCTGTTTTTT	CASSLVRGNTGELFF
13	NA	few	TRBV12-3/TRBV12-4	TRBJ1-4	TGTGCCAGCAGTTTCAGGATAAATGAAAAACTGTTTTTT	CASSFRINEKLFF
14	TRBD1	many	TRBV7-2	TRBJ1-5	TGTGCCAGCAGCTCGACAGGGTTGGGGCAGCCCCAGCATTTT	CASSSTGLGQPQHF
11	NA	few	TRBV29-1	TRBJ2-7	TGCAGCGTTCGCCGTGCCTACGAGCAGTACTTC	CSVRRAYEQYF
13	NA	many	TRBV27	TRBJ1-5	TGTGCCAGCAGTTTGTTTGGATCTCAGCCCCAGCATTTT	CASSLFGSQPQHF
15	NA	NA	TRBV21-1	TRBJ1-5	TGTGCCAGCAGCATTGGACAGGGTGTAGACCAGCCCCAGCATTTT	CASSIGQGVDQPQHF
13	NA	NA	TRBV29-1	TRBJ2-7	TGCAGCGTTTTGGGGGGCGTCTCCTACGAGCAGTACTTC	CSVLGGVSYEQYF
16	TRBD2	NA	TRBV7-6	TRBJ2-1	TGTGCCAGCAGCTTAAGCCCCCTACGGGGGGGCCGAGAGCAGTTCTTC	CASSLSPLRGGREQFF
14	NA	NA	TRBV7-9	TRBJ2-7	TGTGCCAGCAGCTTATTCGTCAGCAACTACGAGCAGTACTTC	CASSLFVSNYEQYF
15	TRBD2	NA	TRBV7-2	TRBJ2-3	TGTGCCAGCAGCTTAGAGGGCGGGGGGGCGCGTACGCAGTATTTT	CASSLEGGGARTQYF
13	NA	many	TRBV20-1	TRBJ1-5	TGCAGTGCTAGAACGGTGGGGGGTCAGCCCCAGCATTTT	CSARTVGGQPQHF
15	TRBD1	NA	TRBV27	TRBJ2-7	TGTGCCAGCAGTTTATCCGGGACAGGGGGCCGCGAGCAGTACTTC	CASSLSGTGGREQYF
14	NA	many	TRBV6-2/TRBV6-3	TRBJ2-7	TGTGCCAGCAGCCCCACAGAGAACCTCCTCGAGCAGTACTTC	CASSPTENLLEQYF
14	NA	NA	TRBV5-1	TRBJ1-1	TGCGCCAGCAGCTTGGCCCCGGAGAGCACTGAAGCTTTCTTT	CASSLAPESTEAFF
17	NA	NA	TRBV5-6	TRBJ2-6	TGTGCCAGCAGCTTAGATGGAGCTTCTGGGGCGGCCAACGTCCTGACTTTC	CASSLDGASGAANVLTF
17	NA	few	TRBV4-3	TRBJ2-3	TGCGCCAGCAGCCAAGATCCAGGGACACCAAGCACAGATACGCAGTATTTT	CASSQDPGTPSTDTQYF
12	NA	NA	TRBV2	TRBJ2-7	TGTGCCAGTCGAATTGAGGACTACGAGCAGTACTTC	CASRIEDYEQYF
13	NA	NA	TRBV18	TRBJ1-1	TGTGCCAGCTCACCGGCCAGGGCAGGGGTAGCTTTCTTT	CASSPARAGVAFF
16	NA	many	TRBV7-6	TRBJ1-1	TGTGCCAGCAGCTTTACAGGAGATACCCCGAACACTGAAGCTTTCTTT	CASSFTGDTPNTEAFF
12	NA	NA	TRBV5-4	TRBJ2-3	TGTGCCAGCAGCTGGGCAGCAGATACGCAGTATTTT	CASSWAADTQYF
15	TRBD1	NA	TRBV30	TRBJ2-7	TGTGCCTGGAGTCCGGGACAGGGAATCATCTACGAGCAGTACTTC	CAWSPGQGIIYEQYF
14	NA	NA	TRBV4-1	TRBJ1-2	TGCGCCAGCAGCCAAGAGCCCAGGGGAAGCGGCTACACCTTC	CASSQEPRGSGYTF
17	TRBD2	NA	TRBV20-1	TRBJ2-5	TGCAGTGCTACTCCGGGACTAGCGGGGGGGCCTCGGGAGACCCAGTACTTC	CSATPGLAGGPRETQYF
18	NA	few	TRBV20-1	TRBJ2-3	TGCAGTGCTAGAGATCCTGGAGTCCGGCGGGGAAGCACAGATACGCAGTATTTT	CSARDPGVRRGSTDTQYF
13	NA	few	TRBV30	TRBJ2-7	TGTGCCGGAGGAGGGGGCGCTGGATACGAGCAGTACTTC	CAGGGGAGYEQYF
17	TRBD2	many	TRBV5-1	TRBJ2-1	TGCGCCAGCAGCTCGGCTCGAGGGGACTATACTTACAATGAGCAGTTCTTC	CASSSARGDYTYNEQFF
12	NA	few	TRBV7-9	TRBJ2-7	TGTGCCAGCAGCTCCAACGAGGTCGAGCAGTACTTC	CASSSNEVEQYF
15	NA	NA	TRBV2	TRBJ2-1	TGTGCCAGCAGTGAAACAGGGAGCTCCTACAATGAGCAGTTCTTC	CASSETGSSYNEQFF
16	TRBD1	many	TRBV18	TRBJ1-2	TGTGCCAGCTCCAAAGGACAGGGGACGTCTAACTATGGCTACACCTTC	CASSKGQGTSNYGYTF
16	NA	few	TRBV5-1	TRBJ2-1	TGCGCCAGCAGCCATGCTCGGGGCGATCCCTACAATGAGCAGTTCTTC	CASSHARGDPYNEQFF
13	NA	NA	TRBV7-2	TRBJ2-1	TGTGCCAGCAGCTTAGTTCAGTGGAATGAGCAGTTCTTC	CASSLVQWNEQFF
16	TRBD1	few	TRBV30	TRBJ1-5	TGTGCCTCCGATGGGGGACAGGGTCATAGCAATCAGCCCCAGCATTTT	CASDGGQGHSNQPQHF
15	NA	few	TRBV12-3/TRBV12-4	TRBJ2-5	TGTGCCAGCAGTCAAGACCCCGGGACCCAAGAGACCCAGTACTTC	CASSQDPGTQETQYF
12	NA	NA	TRBV5-1	TRBJ2-1	TGCGCCAGCAGCTTTTCCGTCCATGAGCAGTTCTTC	CASSFSVHEQFF
16	NA	many	TRBV12-2	TRBJ1-2	TGTGCAAGTCGCTTAAATACCAGAGGGAGCGACTATGGCTACACCTTC	CASRLNTRGSDYGYTF
12	NA	NA	TRBV6-6	TRBJ1-3	TGTGCCAGCAGTTACCTGGGAAACACCATATATTTT	CASSYLGNTIYF
14	NA	NA	TRBV18	TRBJ2-5	TGTGCCAGCTCACCAAGAGAGCTACAAGAGACCCAGTACTTC	CASSPRELQETQYF
13	TRBD2	many	TRBV20-1	TRBJ2-1	TGCAGTTTTCGGGGGGGCCTCTACAATGAGCAGTTCTTC	CSFRGGLYNEQFF
12	NA	few	TRBV7-9	TRBJ1-2	TGTGCCAGCAGTCCCCGGGACGATGGCTACACCTTC	CASSPRDDGYTF
13	TRBD1	few	TRBV5-4	TRBJ1-2	TGTGCCAGCAGCGTTGATAGGGGGCCTGGCTACACCTTC	CASSVDRGPGYTF
18	NA	many	TRBV7-2	TRBJ2-2	TGTGCCAGCACCCACCCCCCAGGGGACTCTAGAAACACCGGGGAGCTGTTTTTT	CASTHPPGDSRNTGELFF
15	NA	many	TRBV28	TRBJ2-5	TGTGCCAGCAGTTCTTACGGAGGACGGCAAGAGACCCAGTACTTC	CASSSYGGRQETQYF
15	NA	few	TRBV7-6	TRBJ1-5	TGTGCCAGCAGCCCTGGGACCGGGGGGTATCGGCCCCAGCATTTT	CASSPGTGGYRPQHF
14	NA	NA	TRBV12-3/TRBV12-4	TRBJ2-7	TGTGCCAGCAGTCAGACTAGGGGGTCCTACGAGCAGTACTTC	CASSQTRGSYEQYF
16	NA	few	TRBV27	TRBJ2-3	TGTGCCAGCAGTTTAAGCCGACAGGCTAGGACAGATACGCAGTATTTT	CASSLSRQARTDTQYF
13	NA	many	TRBV2	TRBJ1-1	TGTGCCAGCAGTCCGGGCTCCGTAACTGAAGCTTTCTTT	CASSPGSVTEAFF
14	NA	many	TRBV20-1	TRBJ1-4	TGCAGTGCACAAAGAACCCCCCAGTTGGAAAAACTGTTTTTT	CSAQRTPQLEKLFF
16	NA	many	TRBV19	TRBJ1-2	TGTGCCAGTAGTCCCGAAGCGAGGGGGAGAGGATACGGCTACACCTTC	CASSPEARGRGYGYTF